These 13 T cell receptor beta chains were all obtained from the same sample, sequenced in a study of control samples from healthy donors and cancer patients. Sequenced by immunoSEQ multiplex PCR; TCRdb stores in-frame clones only, minus some. The sample yields 100,000 to 150,000 clones, 88% seen once. The sequenced material came from blood. Receptors were obtained from a man aged 50-59 years in good health.

This chain connects TRBV19 to TRBJ1-5; D is perhaps TRBD1 (6 bases). V gave up 9 bases and J gave up 0 bases, with 18 bases separating them. In germline, CDR1 is LNHDA, CDR2 SQIVND (reference sequence). This CDR3 spans 16 amino acids. CDR3 sequence (DNA): TGTGCCAGCGATATCCGGGACACCACTAGCAATCAGCCCCAGCATTTT. Protein sequence: CASDIRDTTSNQPQHF.

V usage is TRBV5-8 and J usage is TRBJ2-7; the D call may be TRBD1 or TRBD2 (6 bases each). Germline assignment: CDR1 SGHTS and CDR2 YDEGEE. V was clipped by 0 bases and J by 3 bases, with 19 bases between them. The CDR3 has 17 residues. This CDR3 is CASSLEGLRRGLYEQYF. In nucleotides, the CDR3 is TGTGCCAGCAGCTTGGAGGGGCTCCGACGGGGGCTCTACGAGCAGTACTTC.

The rearrangement joins TRBV19 to TRBJ1-1, with 12 bases that match TRBD1. CDR3 length: 19 residues. J was trimmed by 7 bases and V by 7 bases; bases with no gene match: 22. In germline, CDR1 is LNHDA, CDR2 SQIVND (reference sequence). For the CDR3, the DNA is TGTGCCAGTATGTCAAGGTGGGACAGGGGGCGAAAGGTCGAGGGTGAAGCTTTCTTT. Its translation is CASMSRWDRGRKVEGEAFF.

The rearrangement links TRBV2 to TRBJ1-2, with 8 positions matching TRBD1. The CDR3 contains 14 residues. Per germline, CDR1 SNHLY and CDR2 FYNNEI. After removal of 7 bases from V and 2 bases from J, the junction contained 6 bases not matched to a gene. CDR3 amino acids: CASTTGGWNYGYTF. As DNA, the CDR3 is TGTGCCAGCACCACAGGGGGATGGAACTATGGCTACACCTTC. Full variable domain (remainder filled in from reference TRBV2 and TRBJ1-2): EPEVTQTPSHQVTQMGQEVILRCVPISNHLYFYWYRQILGQKVEFLVSFYNNEISEKSEIFDDQFSVERPDGSNFTLKIRSTKLEDSAMYFCASTTGGWNYGYTFGSGTRLTVV.

The chain has TRBV4-1 and TRBJ2-3; D gene unclear. The CDR3 loop spans 15 amino acids. Germline CDR1 is MGHRA and CDR2 is YSYEKL. V lost 1 base to trimming and J lost 0 bases, with 8 bases between them. CDR3 nucleotide sequence: TGCGCCAGCAGCCAAGGGAAACCTAGCACAGATACGCAGTATTTT. It is translated as CASSQGKPSTDTQYF.

The rearrangement links TRBV30 to TRBJ1-2; TRBD1 aligns across 8 bases. CDR1 GTSNPN and CDR2 SVGIG come from the germline V gene (reference sequence). The length of the CDR3 is 11 residues. Trimming removed 5 bases from V and 8 bases from J; junction bases left unmatched: 4. This chain's CDR3 is CAWGQGGGYTF. CDR3 DNA sequence: TGTGCCTGGGGACAGGGAGGAGGCTACACCTTC.

In its sample, this clone was seen a few times. This chain links TRBV19 with TRBJ2-5; perhaps TRBD2 as D (7 bases). CDR3 length: 15 residues. V gave up 4 bases and J gave up 2 bases, with 14 bases separating them. Per germline, CDR1 LNHDA and CDR2 SQIVND (reference sequence). In DNA form, the CDR3 reads TGTGCCAGTAGTAACCCGGGGGGCCCTCAAGAGACCCAGTACTTC. It translates to CASSNPGGPQETQYF. The full variable domain, rest sourced from reference TRBV19 and TRBJ2-5, is DGGITQSPKYLFRKEGQNVTLSCEQNLNHDAMYWYRQDPGQGLRLIYYSQIVNDFQKGDIAEGYSVSREKKESFPLTVTSAQKNPTAFYLCASSNPGGPQETQYFGPGTRLLVL.

There are a few counts of this clone. This sequence joins TRBV5-4 and TRBJ1-1; tentative D call: TRBD1 (6 bases). Between the trimmed V and J ends, which lost 3 bases and 0 bases, there was a span of 12 bases. This CDR3 is 15 amino acids long. CDR1 is SGHNT, CDR2 YYREEE, per germline (reference sequence). This chain's CDR3 is CASSSRTEVNTEAFF. The CDR3 region has the DNA TGTGCCAGCAGCTCTAGGACAGAAGTGAACACTGAAGCTTTCTTT. The whole variable domain, remainder taken from reference TRBV5-4 and TRBJ1-1, is ETGVTQSPTHLIKTRGQQVTLRCSSQSGHNTVSWYQQALGQGPQFIFQYYREEENGRGNFPPRFSGLQFPNYSSELNVNALELDDSALYLCASSSRTEVNTEAFFGQGTRLTVV.

The rearrangement uses TRBV15 and TRBJ1-4; no firm D call. In germline, CDR1 is LNHNV, CDR2 YYDKDF (reference sequence). The CDR3 consists of 12 residues. Trimming took 2 bases from V and 5 from J, leaving 3 bases between them. The CDR3 sequence: CATSRLNEKLFF. As DNA, the CDR3 is TGTGCCACCAGCAGATTGAATGAAAAACTGTTTTTT.

The chain is built from TRBV12-3 or TRBV12-4 and TRBJ1-2, with no clear D. This CDR3 region has 12 residues. The V end lost 3 bases, the J end lost 6 bases, and 8 bases lay between the germline ends. The CDR3 DNA follows: TGTGCCAGCAGTTTTTCTTGGGATGGCTACACCTTC. This codes for CASSFSWDGYTF.

The genes are TRBV24-1 and TRBJ2-3; D gene unclear. The CDR3 runs to 13 residues. CDR1 is KGHDR, CDR2 SFDVKD, per germline. Trimming removed 3 bases at V and 1 base at J, with 4 bases between. CDR3 sequence reads: CATSDGGTDTQYF. CDR3 sequence (DNA): TGTGCCACCAGTGATGGGGGCACAGATACGCAGTATTTT.

On this clone: Relative to the germline gene, one junction end is altered; a read error may explain this. The DNA of the CDR3 is TGCGCCAGCCAGGTCTCCTACGAGCAGTACTTC. Translation gives CASQVSYEQYF. This rearrangement joins TRBV2 to TRBJ2-7, with D unclear. The germline CDR1 and CDR2 sequences are SNHLY and FYNNEI. CDR3 size: 11 residues. Based on the CDR3 plus reference TRBV2 and TRBJ2-7, the full variable domain is EPEVTQTPSHQVTQMGQEVILRCVPISNHLYFYWYRQILGQKVEFLVSFYNNEISEKSEIFDDQFSVERPDGSNFTLKIRSTKLEDSAMYFCASQVSYEQYFGPGTRLTVT.

The chain links TRBV30 to TRBJ2-3; 7 bases agree with TRBD2. This CDR3 has 14 amino acids. Germline loops: CDR1 GTSNPN, CDR2 SVGIG (reference sequence). The trim removed 5 bases at V and 2 bases at J, leaving 7 bases unmatched. CDR3 loop: CAWDLGGNTDTQYF. The CDR3 DNA is TGTGCCTGGGACCTCGGGGGGAACACAGATACGCAGTATTTT. The complete variable domain, with remaining parts taken from reference TRBV30 and TRBJ2-3, reads SQTIHQWPATLVQPVGSPLSLECTVEGTSNPNLYWYRQAAGRGLQLLFYSVGIGQISSEVPQNLSASRPQDRQFILSSKKLLLSDSGFYLCAWDLGGNTDTQYFGPGTRLTVL.